The rows below give T cell receptor beta chains drawn from one sample of a study of T cells after yellow fever vaccination. TCRdb processed the 5' RACE reads anew with MiXCR; each CDR3 protein has one entry. Here the sample spans about 430,000 distinct CDR3 sequences, around 20% being singletons. The specimen was PBMCs, collected before the yellow fever booster vaccination. Receptors originate from a man aged 18 to 35 who received the YFV17D yellow fever vaccine. Both conserved end residues are part of each CDR3. Fields, in order: clone size, V gene, J gene, CDR3 protein. Clone size is stated in some rows and not others, as once, few, many or a class when expanded.

clone_size: few
v_call: TRBV12-3/TRBV12-4
j_call: TRBJ2-3
cdr3_aa: CASSFWLAGADTQYF

clone_size: few
v_call: TRBV20-1
j_call: TRBJ1-1
cdr3_aa: CSGRRDMNTEAFF

clone_size: few
v_call: TRBV7-9
j_call: TRBJ2-1
cdr3_aa: CASSLAGSHHEQFF

clone_size: NA
v_call: TRBV9
j_call: TRBJ2-1
cdr3_aa: CASSVAGQYNEQFF

clone_size: NA
v_call: TRBV5-6
j_call: TRBJ2-2
cdr3_aa: CASSRTGTPLTGELFF

clone_size: few
v_call: TRBV10-3
j_call: TRBJ1-1
cdr3_aa: CAISESGHLNTEAFF

clone_size: few
v_call: TRBV20-1
j_call: TRBJ2-1
cdr3_aa: CSAREQGARYNEQFF

clone_size: few
v_call: TRBV18
j_call: TRBJ1-1
cdr3_aa: CSSSPGTGVVAFF

clone_size: NA
v_call: TRBV19
j_call: TRBJ2-1
cdr3_aa: CASSIRQYNEQFF

clone_size: NA
v_call: TRBV24-1
j_call: TRBJ1-1
cdr3_aa: CATRTPAGTEAFF

clone_size: NA
v_call: TRBV6-2/TRBV6-3
j_call: TRBJ2-1
cdr3_aa: CASSLGLPYNEQFF

clone_size: NA
v_call: TRBV9
j_call: TRBJ1-2
cdr3_aa: CASSVDGHNGYTF

clone_size: few
v_call: TRBV7-9
j_call: TRBJ2-3
cdr3_aa: CASSLGTWSTDTQYF

clone_size: few
v_call: TRBV29-1
j_call: TRBJ2-5
cdr3_aa: CSASRPGSGETQYF

clone_size: NA
v_call: TRBV28
j_call: TRBJ2-5
cdr3_aa: CASGVGETQYF

clone_size: NA
v_call: TRBV25-1
j_call: TRBJ2-3
cdr3_aa: CASSPIGADTQYF

clone_size: few
v_call: TRBV18
j_call: TRBJ2-3
cdr3_aa: CASSPSTITDTQYF

clone_size: few
v_call: TRBV5-8
j_call: TRBJ2-3
cdr3_aa: CASSSSGGPERTDTRYF

clone_size: NA
v_call: TRBV6-5
j_call: TRBJ2-1
cdr3_aa: CASSFDRAGRQFF

clone_size: NA
v_call: TRBV4-1
j_call: TRBJ1-5
cdr3_aa: CASSQDPGLSQPQHF

clone_size: many
v_call: TRBV7-2
j_call: TRBJ1-3
cdr3_aa: CASSFQFGAGNTIYF

clone_size: few
v_call: TRBV12-3/TRBV12-4
j_call: TRBJ2-2
cdr3_aa: CASRGLSGELFF

clone_size: few
v_call: TRBV5-6
j_call: TRBJ1-2
cdr3_aa: CASSLAGTGPYGYTF

clone_size: few
v_call: TRBV4-3
j_call: TRBJ2-3
cdr3_aa: CASSQDLAGRGDTQYF

clone_size: few
v_call: TRBV10-3
j_call: TRBJ2-5
cdr3_aa: CAIRSGTGDGTQYF

clone_size: NA
v_call: TRBV4-3
j_call: TRBJ2-1
cdr3_aa: CASSQDSSSGPYNEQFF

clone_size: NA
v_call: TRBV5-1
j_call: TRBJ2-3
cdr3_aa: CASRSGTGSADTQYF

clone_size: NA
v_call: TRBV24-1
j_call: TRBJ1-2
cdr3_aa: CATSDPGRNYGYTF

clone_size: NA
v_call: TRBV5-1
j_call: TRBJ2-3
cdr3_aa: CASSAQGTSPDTQYF

clone_size: NA
v_call: TRBV5-1
j_call: TRBJ2-5
cdr3_aa: CASSWDTGETQYF

clone_size: few
v_call: TRBV5-4
j_call: TRBJ2-1
cdr3_aa: CASSPGTSGNNEQFF

clone_size: once
v_call: TRBV18
j_call: TRBJ2-2
cdr3_aa: CASSLQEFANTGELFF

clone_size: NA
v_call: TRBV27
j_call: TRBJ2-7
cdr3_aa: CASSLERSGGYEQYF

clone_size: few
v_call: TRBV6-5
j_call: TRBJ2-1
cdr3_aa: CASSYSQGQYSYNEQFF

clone_size: few
v_call: TRBV7-9
j_call: TRBJ2-5
cdr3_aa: CASGAKQTQYF

clone_size: few
v_call: TRBV14
j_call: TRBJ2-3
cdr3_aa: CASSQGEWTGGYTDTQYF

clone_size: NA
v_call: TRBV10-3
j_call: TRBJ2-1
cdr3_aa: CAISERVGDRTNEQFF

clone_size: few
v_call: TRBV4-3
j_call: TRBJ2-1
cdr3_aa: CASSQQDRGRDEQFF

clone_size: NA
v_call: TRBV12-3/TRBV12-4
j_call: TRBJ1-2
cdr3_aa: CASSLAPRGGGGYTF

clone_size: NA
v_call: TRBV3-1
j_call: TRBJ2-3
cdr3_aa: CASSQDASWTSGDYF

clone_size: NA
v_call: TRBV7-9
j_call: TRBJ1-6
cdr3_aa: CASSTGQAANSPLHF

clone_size: NA
v_call: TRBV6-5
j_call: TRBJ1-5
cdr3_aa: CASSYSLGGQPQHF

clone_size: NA
v_call: TRBV20-1
j_call: TRBJ2-3
cdr3_aa: CSASLIRQTDTQYF

clone_size: NA
v_call: TRBV7-6
j_call: TRBJ2-3
cdr3_aa: CASSPTGRDTDTQYF

clone_size: many
v_call: TRBV7-9
j_call: TRBJ2-2
cdr3_aa: CASSAGVYTGELFF

clone_size: few
v_call: TRBV4-3
j_call: TRBJ1-2
cdr3_aa: CASTPRWTGGLNYGYTF

clone_size: NA
v_call: TRBV5-4
j_call: TRBJ1-5
cdr3_aa: CASSRRWTGPYSNQPQHF

clone_size: NA
v_call: TRBV25-1
j_call: TRBJ2-5
cdr3_aa: CASSDGGAGETQYF

clone_size: few
v_call: TRBV20-1
j_call: TRBJ2-3
cdr3_aa: CSARTSDTDTQYF

clone_size: NA
v_call: TRBV12-3/TRBV12-4
j_call: TRBJ1-5
cdr3_aa: CASSTNSNQPQHF

clone_size: few
v_call: TRBV9
j_call: TRBJ2-3
cdr3_aa: CASSVGRGYSTDTQYF

clone_size: many
v_call: TRBV12-3/TRBV12-4
j_call: TRBJ1-1
cdr3_aa: CASSLGPNTEAFF

clone_size: NA
v_call: TRBV12-3/TRBV12-4
j_call: TRBJ1-1
cdr3_aa: CASSLGTTEAFF

clone_size: few
v_call: TRBV30
j_call: TRBJ2-5
cdr3_aa: CAWSVVKTQYF

clone_size: few
v_call: TRBV6-2/TRBV6-3
j_call: TRBJ2-3
cdr3_aa: CASRQAGGLTDTQYF

clone_size: NA
v_call: TRBV7-2
j_call: TRBJ2-1
cdr3_aa: CASSHRGTYNEQFF

clone_size: NA
v_call: TRBV6-5
j_call: TRBJ2-1
cdr3_aa: CASSPLGGSSYNEQFF

clone_size: NA
v_call: TRBV28
j_call: TRBJ1-4
cdr3_aa: CASSLIRANEKLFF

clone_size: NA
v_call: TRBV24-1
j_call: TRBJ2-2
cdr3_aa: CATSDFSHTGELFF

clone_size: few
v_call: TRBV4-3
j_call: TRBJ2-4
cdr3_aa: CASSQAGGPGIQYF